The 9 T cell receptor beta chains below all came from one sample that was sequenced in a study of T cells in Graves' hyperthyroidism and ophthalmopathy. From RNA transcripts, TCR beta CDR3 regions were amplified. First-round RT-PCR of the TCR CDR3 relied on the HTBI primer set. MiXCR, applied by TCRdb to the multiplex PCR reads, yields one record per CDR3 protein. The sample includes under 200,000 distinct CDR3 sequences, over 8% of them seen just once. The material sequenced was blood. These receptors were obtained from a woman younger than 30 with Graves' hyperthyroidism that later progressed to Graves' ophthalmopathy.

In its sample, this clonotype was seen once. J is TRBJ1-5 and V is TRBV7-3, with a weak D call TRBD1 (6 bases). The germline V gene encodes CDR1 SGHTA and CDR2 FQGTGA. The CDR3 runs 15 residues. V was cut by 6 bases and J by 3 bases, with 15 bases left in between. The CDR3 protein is CASSRSGGANQPQHF. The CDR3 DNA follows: TGTGCCAGCAGTCGGAGCGGGGGGGCCAATCAGCCCCAGCATTTT. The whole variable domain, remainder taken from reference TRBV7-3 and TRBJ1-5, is GAGVSQTPSNKVTEKGKYVELRCDPISGHTALYWYRQSLGQGPEFLIYFQGTGAADDSGLPNDRFFAVRPEGSVSTLKIQRTERGDSAVYLCASSRSGGANQPQHFGDGTRLSIL.

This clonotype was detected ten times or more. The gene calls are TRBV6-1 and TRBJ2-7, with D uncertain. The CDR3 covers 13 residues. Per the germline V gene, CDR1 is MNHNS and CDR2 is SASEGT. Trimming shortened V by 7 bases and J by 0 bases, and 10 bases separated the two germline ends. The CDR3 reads CASKAIPSYEQYF. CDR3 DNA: TGTGCCAGCAAGGCGATTCCCTCCTACGAGCAGTACTTC.

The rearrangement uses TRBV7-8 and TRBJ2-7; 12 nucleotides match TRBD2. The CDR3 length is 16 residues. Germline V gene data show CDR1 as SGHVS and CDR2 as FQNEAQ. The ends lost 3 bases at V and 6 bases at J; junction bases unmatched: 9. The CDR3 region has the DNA TGTGCCAGCAGCTTGGAGTTGGGACTAGCGGGTTCCGAGCAGTACTTC. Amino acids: CASSLELGLAGSEQYF.

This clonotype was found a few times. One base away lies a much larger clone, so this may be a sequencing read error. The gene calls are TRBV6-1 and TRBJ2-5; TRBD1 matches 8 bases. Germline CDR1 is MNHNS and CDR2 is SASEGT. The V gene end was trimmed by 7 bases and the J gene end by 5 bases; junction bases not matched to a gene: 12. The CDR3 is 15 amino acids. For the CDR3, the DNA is TGTGCCAGCAACAGACATCAGACAGGGGCGGAGACCCAGTACTTC. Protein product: CASNRHQTGAETQYF.

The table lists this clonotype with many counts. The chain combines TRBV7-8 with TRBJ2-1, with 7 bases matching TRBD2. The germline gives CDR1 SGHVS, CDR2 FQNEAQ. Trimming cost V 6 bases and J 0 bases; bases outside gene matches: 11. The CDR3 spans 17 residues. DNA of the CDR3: TGTGCCAGCAGGGTTAGCGTTGGCGGGGGCTCCTACAATGAGCAGTTCTTC. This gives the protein CASRVSVGGGSYNEQFF.

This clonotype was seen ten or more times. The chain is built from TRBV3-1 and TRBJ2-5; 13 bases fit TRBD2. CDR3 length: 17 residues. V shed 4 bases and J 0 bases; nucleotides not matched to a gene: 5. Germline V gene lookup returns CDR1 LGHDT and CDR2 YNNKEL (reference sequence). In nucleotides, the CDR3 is TGTGCCAGCAGCCCCTGGACTAGCGGGGGCAACCAAGAGACCCAGTACTTC. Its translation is CASSPWTSGGNQETQYF.

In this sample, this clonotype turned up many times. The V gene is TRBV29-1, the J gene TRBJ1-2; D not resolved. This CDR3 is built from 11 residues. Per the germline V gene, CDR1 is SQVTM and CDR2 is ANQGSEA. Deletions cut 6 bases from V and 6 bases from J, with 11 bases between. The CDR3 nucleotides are TGCAGCGTGTCGGGTGGCCATGGCTACACCTTC. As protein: CSVSGGHGYTF. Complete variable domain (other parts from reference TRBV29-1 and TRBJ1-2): SAVISQKPSRDICQRGTSLTIQCQVDSQVTMMFWYRQQPGQSLTLIATANQGSEATYESGFVIDKFPISRPNLTFSTLTVSNMSPEDSSIYLCSVSGGHGYTFGSGTRLTVV.

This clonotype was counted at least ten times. CDR3 DNA sequence: TGTGCCAGCAGCTTGGGGAGGGCCTACTATGGCTACACCTTC. Amino acid sequence: CASSLGRAYYGYTF. The chain couples TRBV7-8 to TRBJ1-2; no reliable D call. Trimming pared 3 bases from V and 3 bases from J, leaving 11 bases between. The CDR3 has 14 amino acids. The germline gives CDR1 SGHVS, CDR2 FQNEAQ.

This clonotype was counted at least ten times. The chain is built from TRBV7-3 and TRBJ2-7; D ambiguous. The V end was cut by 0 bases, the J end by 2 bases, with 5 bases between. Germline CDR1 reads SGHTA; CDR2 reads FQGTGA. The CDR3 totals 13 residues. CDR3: CASSLTVTYEQYF. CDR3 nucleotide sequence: TGTGCCAGCAGCTTAACAGTGACCTACGAGCAGTACTTC.